This entry features one T cell receptor (beta chain) sequence. These data belong to a study of STAT5B mutations in CD4+ large granular lymphocyte leukemia. The CDR3 is made up of 11 amino acids. Control samples were healthy donors' buffy coats. Only in-frame clones appear in the TCRdb table, and some are missing; sequencing was by immunoSEQ multiplex PCR. The table lists 32,000 or so clones, around 90% of them singletons. J is TRBJ1-1 and V is TRBV21-1. TRBV21-1 is a documented pseudogene. The sequenced material came from CD4+ T cells from blood buffy coats. The receptor comes from a human donor in good health. Written as DNA, the CDR3 is TGTGCCAGCAGCGGGGGAACTGAAGCTTTCTTT. It codes for CASSGGTEAFF.